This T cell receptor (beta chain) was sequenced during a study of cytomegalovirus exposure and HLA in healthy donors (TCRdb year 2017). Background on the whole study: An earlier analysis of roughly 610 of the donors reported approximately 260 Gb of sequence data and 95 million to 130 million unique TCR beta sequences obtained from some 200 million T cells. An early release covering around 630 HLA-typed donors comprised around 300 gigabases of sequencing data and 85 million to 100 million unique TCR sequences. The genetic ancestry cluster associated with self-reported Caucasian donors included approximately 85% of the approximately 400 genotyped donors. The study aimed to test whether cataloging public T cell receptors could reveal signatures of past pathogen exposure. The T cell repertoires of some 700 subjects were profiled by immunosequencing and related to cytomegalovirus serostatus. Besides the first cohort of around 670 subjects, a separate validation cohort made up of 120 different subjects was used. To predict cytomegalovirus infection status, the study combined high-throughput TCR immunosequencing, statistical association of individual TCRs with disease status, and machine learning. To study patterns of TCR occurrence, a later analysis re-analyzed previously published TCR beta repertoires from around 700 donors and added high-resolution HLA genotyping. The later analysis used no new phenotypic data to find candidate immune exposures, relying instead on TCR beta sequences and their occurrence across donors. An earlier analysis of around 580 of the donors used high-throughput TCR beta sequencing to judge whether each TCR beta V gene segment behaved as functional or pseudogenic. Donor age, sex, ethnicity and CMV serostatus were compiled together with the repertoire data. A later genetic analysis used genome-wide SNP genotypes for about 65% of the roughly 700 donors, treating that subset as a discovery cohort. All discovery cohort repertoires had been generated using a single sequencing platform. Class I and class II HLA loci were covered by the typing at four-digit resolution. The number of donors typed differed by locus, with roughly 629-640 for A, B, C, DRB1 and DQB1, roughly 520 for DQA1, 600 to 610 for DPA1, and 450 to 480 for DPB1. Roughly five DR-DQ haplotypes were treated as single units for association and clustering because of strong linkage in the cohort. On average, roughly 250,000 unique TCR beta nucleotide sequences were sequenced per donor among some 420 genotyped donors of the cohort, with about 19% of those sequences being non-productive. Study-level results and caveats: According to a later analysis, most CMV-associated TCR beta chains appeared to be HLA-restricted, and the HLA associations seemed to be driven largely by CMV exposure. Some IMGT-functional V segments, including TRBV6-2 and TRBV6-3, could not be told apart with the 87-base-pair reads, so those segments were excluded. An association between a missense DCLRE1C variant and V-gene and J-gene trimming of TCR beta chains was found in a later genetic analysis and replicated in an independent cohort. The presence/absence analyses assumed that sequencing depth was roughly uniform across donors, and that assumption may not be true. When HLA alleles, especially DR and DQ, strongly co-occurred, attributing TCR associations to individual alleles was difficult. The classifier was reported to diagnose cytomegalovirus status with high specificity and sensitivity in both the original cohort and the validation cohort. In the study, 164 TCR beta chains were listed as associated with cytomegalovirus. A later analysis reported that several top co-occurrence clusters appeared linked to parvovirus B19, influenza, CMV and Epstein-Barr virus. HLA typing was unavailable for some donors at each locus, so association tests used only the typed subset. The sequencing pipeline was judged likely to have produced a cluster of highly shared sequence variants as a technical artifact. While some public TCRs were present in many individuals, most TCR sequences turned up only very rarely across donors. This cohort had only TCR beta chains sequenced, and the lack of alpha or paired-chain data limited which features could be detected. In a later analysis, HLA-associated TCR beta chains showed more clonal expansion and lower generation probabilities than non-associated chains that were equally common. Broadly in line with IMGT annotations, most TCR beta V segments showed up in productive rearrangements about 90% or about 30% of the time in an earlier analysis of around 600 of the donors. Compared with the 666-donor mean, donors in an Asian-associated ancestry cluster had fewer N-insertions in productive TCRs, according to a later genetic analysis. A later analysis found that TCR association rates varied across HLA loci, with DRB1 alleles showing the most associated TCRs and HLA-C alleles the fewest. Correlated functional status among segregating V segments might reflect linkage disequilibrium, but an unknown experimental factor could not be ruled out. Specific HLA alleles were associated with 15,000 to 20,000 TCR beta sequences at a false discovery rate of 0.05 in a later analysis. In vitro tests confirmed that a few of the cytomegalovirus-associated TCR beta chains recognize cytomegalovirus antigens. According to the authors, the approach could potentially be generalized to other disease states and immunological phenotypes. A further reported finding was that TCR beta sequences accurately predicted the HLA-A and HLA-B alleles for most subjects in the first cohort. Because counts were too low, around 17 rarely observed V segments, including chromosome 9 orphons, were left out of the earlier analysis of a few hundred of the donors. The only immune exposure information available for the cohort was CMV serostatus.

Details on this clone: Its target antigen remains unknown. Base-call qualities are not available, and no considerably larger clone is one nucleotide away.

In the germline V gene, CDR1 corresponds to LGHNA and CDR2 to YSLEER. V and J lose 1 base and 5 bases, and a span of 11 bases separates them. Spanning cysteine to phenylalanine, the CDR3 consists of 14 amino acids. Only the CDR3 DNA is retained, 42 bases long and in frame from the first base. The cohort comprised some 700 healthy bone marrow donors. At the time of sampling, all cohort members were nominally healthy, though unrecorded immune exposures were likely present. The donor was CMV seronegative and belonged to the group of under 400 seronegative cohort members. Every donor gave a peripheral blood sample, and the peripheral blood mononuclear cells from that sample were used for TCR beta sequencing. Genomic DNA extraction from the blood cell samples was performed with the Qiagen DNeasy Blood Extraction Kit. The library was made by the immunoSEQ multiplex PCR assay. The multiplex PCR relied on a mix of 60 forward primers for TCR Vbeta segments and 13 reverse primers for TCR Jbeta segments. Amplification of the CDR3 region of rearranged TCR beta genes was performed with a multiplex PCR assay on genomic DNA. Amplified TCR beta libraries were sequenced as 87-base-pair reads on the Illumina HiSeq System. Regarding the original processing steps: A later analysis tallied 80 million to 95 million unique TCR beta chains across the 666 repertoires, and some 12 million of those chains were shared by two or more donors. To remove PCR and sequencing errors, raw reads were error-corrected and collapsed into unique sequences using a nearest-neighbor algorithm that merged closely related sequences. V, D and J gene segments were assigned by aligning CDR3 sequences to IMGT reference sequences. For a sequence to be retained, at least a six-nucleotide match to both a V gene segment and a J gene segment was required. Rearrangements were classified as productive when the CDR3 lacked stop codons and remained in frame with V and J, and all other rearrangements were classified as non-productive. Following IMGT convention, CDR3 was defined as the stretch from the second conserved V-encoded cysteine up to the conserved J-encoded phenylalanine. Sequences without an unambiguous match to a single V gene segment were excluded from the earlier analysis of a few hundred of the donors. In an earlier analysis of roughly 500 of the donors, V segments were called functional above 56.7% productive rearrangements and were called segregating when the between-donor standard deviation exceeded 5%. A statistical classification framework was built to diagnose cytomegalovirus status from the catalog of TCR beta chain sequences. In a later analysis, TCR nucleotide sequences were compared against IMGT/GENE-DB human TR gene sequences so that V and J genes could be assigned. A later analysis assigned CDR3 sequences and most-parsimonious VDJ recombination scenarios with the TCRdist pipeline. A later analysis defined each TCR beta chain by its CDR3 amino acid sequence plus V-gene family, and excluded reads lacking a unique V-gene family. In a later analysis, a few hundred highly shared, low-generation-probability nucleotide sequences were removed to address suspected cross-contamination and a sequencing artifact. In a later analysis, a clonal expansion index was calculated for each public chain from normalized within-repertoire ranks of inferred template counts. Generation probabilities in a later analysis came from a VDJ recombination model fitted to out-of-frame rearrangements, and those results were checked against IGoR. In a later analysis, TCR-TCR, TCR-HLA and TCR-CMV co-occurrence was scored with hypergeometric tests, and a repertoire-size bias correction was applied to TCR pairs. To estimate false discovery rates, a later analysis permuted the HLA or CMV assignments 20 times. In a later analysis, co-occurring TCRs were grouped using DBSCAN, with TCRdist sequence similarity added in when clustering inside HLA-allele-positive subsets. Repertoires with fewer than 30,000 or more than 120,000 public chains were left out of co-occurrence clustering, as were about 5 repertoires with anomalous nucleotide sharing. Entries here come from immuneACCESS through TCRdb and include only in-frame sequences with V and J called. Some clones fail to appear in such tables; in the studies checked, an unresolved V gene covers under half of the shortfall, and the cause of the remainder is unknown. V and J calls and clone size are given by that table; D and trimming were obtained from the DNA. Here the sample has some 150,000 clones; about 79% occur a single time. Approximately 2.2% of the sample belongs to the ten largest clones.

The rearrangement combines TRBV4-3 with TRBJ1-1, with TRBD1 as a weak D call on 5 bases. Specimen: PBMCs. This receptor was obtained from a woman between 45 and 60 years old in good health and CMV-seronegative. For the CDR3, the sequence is CASSQGTRVTEAFF. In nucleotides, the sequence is TGCGCCAGCAGCCAAGGTACCAGGGTTACTGAAGCTTTCTTT.